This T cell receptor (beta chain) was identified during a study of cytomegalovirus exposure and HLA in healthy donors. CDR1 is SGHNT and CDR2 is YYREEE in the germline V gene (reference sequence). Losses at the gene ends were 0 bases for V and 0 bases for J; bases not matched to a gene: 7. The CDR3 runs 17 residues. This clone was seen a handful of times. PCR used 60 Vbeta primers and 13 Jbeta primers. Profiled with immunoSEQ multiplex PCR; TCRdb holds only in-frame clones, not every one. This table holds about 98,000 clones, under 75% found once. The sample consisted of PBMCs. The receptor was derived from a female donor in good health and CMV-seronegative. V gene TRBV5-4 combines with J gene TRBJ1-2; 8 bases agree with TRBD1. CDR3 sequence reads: CASSLAGTGLSNYGYTF. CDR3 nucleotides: TGTGCCAGCAGCTTGGCCGGGACAGGCCTCTCTAACTATGGCTACACCTTC.